These 21 T cell receptor beta chains originate from one sample sequenced in a study of regulatory T cells in long-lasting Graves disease. Arm-PCR of CDR3 regions and iRepertoire HTBI primers were used to build TCR beta libraries. One entry per CDR3 protein, called by TCRdb with MiXCR from the multiplex PCR reads. The sample has 350,000 to 500,000 distinct CDR3 sequences, about 15% seen once; the top ten hold around a sixth. The sample's time point: newly diagnosed GD, antithyroid drugs for less than 3 months. PBMC RNA served as the TCR library source. The same data also contributed to another study, on T cells in Graves' hyperthyroidism and ophthalmopathy.

Specimen: peripheral blood mononuclear cells (PBMCs), collected at new diagnosis, from a patient treated with antithyroid drugs. The receptors come from a woman in her forties or fifties with Graves disease.

This clonotype was found many times. This chain connects TRBV30 to TRBJ1-2; possibly TRBD1 for D (5 bases). The V gene lost 1 base and the J gene lost 0 bases, with 6 bases spanning the gap. Per germline, CDR1 GTSNPN and CDR2 SVGIG (reference sequence). The CDR3 spans 13 residues. In nucleotides, the CDR3 is TGTGCCTGGAGTGAACAGGCTAACTATGGCTACACCTTC. It translates to CAWSEQANYGYTF.

This clonotype was observed many times. The chain uses TRBV29-1 and TRBJ2-5; D not certain. Germline values: CDR1 SQVTM, CDR2 ANQGSEA. The CDR3 has 11 amino acids. Trimming left V 4 bases short and J 5 bases short, with 8 bases between. The CDR3 sequence is CSVGPSETQYF. The CDR3 DNA follows: TGCAGCGTTGGACCATCGGAGACCCAGTACTTC.

This clonotype has at least ten counts. The CDR3: CASSFGSTEQYF. The CDR3 DNA sequence: TGCGCCAGCAGCTTTGGTAGTACGGAGCAGTACTTC. V and J are TRBV5-1 and TRBJ2-7; D call uncertain. CDR1 and CDR2 (germline): SGHRS, YFSETQ. The CDR3 has 12 amino acids. Trimming cost V 2 bases and J 7 bases, with 10 bases left between them.

This clonotype was found a few times. The chain recombines TRBV24-1 with TRBJ1-5; perhaps TRBD1 as D (5 bases). Germline CDR1 and CDR2: KGHDR and SFDVKD. Trimming took off 10 bases at V and 0 bases at J, with 12 bases between the two ends. The CDR3 is 14 residues long. CDR3 DNA: TGTGCCACGCAGGGTGCATATAGCAATCAGCCCCAGCATTTT. Translating it yields CATQGAYSNQPQHF.

This clonotype was seen ten or more times. CDR3 coding DNA: TGCGCCAGCAGCCCGGGACAGGGGAACGACGAGCAGTACTTC. It specifies CASSPGQGNDEQYF. This chain connects TRBV5-1 to TRBJ2-7; 10 bases fit TRBD1. The junction had 6 bases not matched to a gene; V was cut back by 4 bases and J by 5 bases. The germline V gene encodes CDR1 SGHRS and CDR2 YFSETQ. This CDR3 comprises 14 residues.

Ten or more counts support this clonotype. The chain couples TRBV28 to TRBJ2-5; TRBD2 matches at 8 bases. The CDR3 is 16 residues long. Trimming removed 4 bases from V and 4 bases from J; junction bases left unmatched: 11. The germline gives CDR1 MDHEN, CDR2 SYDVKM. The DNA for the CDR3 is TGTGCCAGCAGTTCAGCGGGAGTAAGTTCGTTAGAGACCCAGTACTTC. Translated, it gives CASSSAGVSSLETQYF.

This clonotype was detected many times. This rearrangement joins TRBV29-1 to TRBJ2-1, with 7 bases lining up with TRBD2. CDR1 is SQVTM, CDR2 ANQGSEA, per germline. Unmatched junction bases numbered 6, after V lost 0 bases and J lost 7 bases. The CDR3 is made up of 14 amino acids. CDR3 residues: CSVEDPAGVNEQFF. CDR3 nucleotide sequence: TGCAGCGTTGAAGATCCGGCGGGGGTGAATGAGCAGTTCTTC.

There are many counts of this clonotype. V usage is TRBV20-1 and J usage is TRBJ2-7; TRBD1 matches at 7 bases. Losses at the gene ends were 5 bases for V and 3 bases for J; bases not matched to a gene: 10. CDR1 is DFQATT, CDR2 SNEGSKA, per germline (reference sequence). The CDR3 length is 14 residues. CDR3 nucleotides: TGCAGTGCTCCCCGGACAGGTCAGAACTACGAGCAGTACTTC. This translates into CSAPRTGQNYEQYF.

Details on this clonotype: This may come from a read error, since a much larger clone is one base off. This chain links TRBV3-1 with TRBJ1-1; D unresolved. Germline CDR1 reads LGHDT; CDR2 reads YNNKEL (reference sequence). Trimming removed 4 bases at V and 10 bases at J, with 25 bases between. CDR3 length: 16 amino acids. The DNA of the CDR3 is TGTGCCAGCAGCCCTTGGACCGGCCTTTTCGGCTCTGGAGCTTTCTTT. Residues: CASSPWTGLFGSGAFF.

This clonotype occurred a few times. V gene TRBV29-1 combines with J gene TRBJ2-3; 11 bases fit TRBD2. This CDR3 comprises 14 residues. CDR1 SQVTM and CDR2 ANQGSEA come from the germline V gene. Losses at the gene ends were 7 bases for V and 5 bases for J; bases not matched to a gene: 8. The CDR3: CSATWLAGGDTQYF. DNA for the CDR3: TGCAGCGCAACATGGCTAGCGGGAGGAGATACGCAGTATTTT.

This clonotype came up many times. The chain uses TRBV11-2 and TRBJ1-1, with 8 bases fitting TRBD1. Germline CDR1 and CDR2: SGHAT and FQNNGV. Trimming at V came to 5 bases and at J to 11 bases, leaving 10 bases not matched to a gene. The CDR3 runs to 13 residues. CDR3 protein: CASSPGQGREAFF. The DNA for the CDR3 is TGTGCCAGCAGCCCCGGACAGGGTCGCGAGGCTTTCTTT.

This clonotype was seen ten or more times. The chain employs TRBV6-1 and TRBJ1-5; 8 bases map to TRBD1. The germline V gene has CDR1 MNHNS and CDR2 SASEGT. V trimming: 4 bases; J trimming: 3 bases; junction bases outside the gene matches: 5. The CDR3 totals 15 residues. The CDR3 DNA sequence: TGTGCCAGCAGTGGCGACAGGGGCGCCAATCAGCCCCAGCATTTT. Its translation is CASSGDRGANQPQHF.

For this clonotype: Possible read error: a much larger clone is one base away. Here the CDR3 omits its conserved ending phenylalanine or tryptophan, so a read error is the likely source. J is TRBJ2-7 and V is TRBV9; tentatively, D is TRBD1 (5 bases). Germline-derived CDR1 and CDR2 are SGDLS and YYNGEE. This CDR3 has 14 amino acids. Trimming stripped 4 bases from V and 0 bases from J, with 11 bases between. In DNA, the CDR3 is TGTGCCAGCAGCCAAGATGACAGCTCCTACGAGCAGTACTGC. Translation gives CASSQDDSSYEQYC.

This clonotype was found many times. The gene calls are TRBV5-1 and TRBJ1-1; TRBD1 matches at 10 bases. The J segment lost 8 bases and the V segment lost 4 bases, leaving 8 bases of the junction unmatched. This CDR3 is built from 14 residues. Germline V gene data show CDR1 as SGHRS and CDR2 as YFSETQ. CDR3 residues: CASSLQTGGQEAFF. CDR3 nucleotide sequence: TGCGCCAGCAGCCTCCAGACAGGGGGCCAGGAAGCTTTCTTT.

The rearrangement joins TRBV5-1 to TRBJ1-1; TRBD1 aligns across 8 bases. The CDR3 has 15 amino acids. The V and J ends lost 3 bases and 1 base, in that order; junction bases with no gene match: 5. Germline V gene sequence: CDR1 SGHRS, CDR2 YFSETQ. The CDR3 region is CASSSTGTGNTEAFF. The CDR3 DNA follows: TGCGCCAGCAGCTCAACCGGGACAGGGAACACTGAAGCTTTCTTT. The complete variable domain, with remaining parts taken from reference TRBV5-1 and TRBJ1-1, reads KAGVTQTPRYLIKTRGQQVTLSCSPISGHRSVSWYQQTPGQGLQFLFEYFSETQRNKGNFPGRFSGRQFSNSRSEMNVSTLELGDSALYLCASSSTGTGNTEAFFGQGTRLTVV.

This clonotype was observed many times. J is TRBJ2-3 and V is TRBV11-2, with unresolved D. The V gene lost 4 bases and the J gene lost 0 bases, with 11 bases spanning the gap. This CDR3 has 15 amino acids. Germline loops: CDR1 SGHAT, CDR2 FQNNGV. The CDR3 region is CASSSQLTSTDTQYF. Here the CDR3 DNA reads TGTGCCAGCAGCTCCCAATTGACTAGCACAGATACGCAGTATTTT.

This clonotype was counted only a few times. The chain recombines TRBV28 with TRBJ1-4, with TRBD1 identical over 8 bases. Per germline, CDR1 MDHEN and CDR2 SYDVKM. V lost 3 bases, J lost 8 bases, and 11 bases stayed unmatched. The CDR3 is made up of 16 amino acids. As DNA, the CDR3 is TGTGCCAGCAGTTTGAATCGGCGGACAGGGAGGGAAAAACTGTTTTTT. The encoded protein is CASSLNRRTGREKLFF.

This clonotype occurred many times. The chain recombines TRBV28 with TRBJ2-7, with D possibly being TRBD1 (6 bases). The CDR3 is 14 residues long. Germline-derived CDR1 and CDR2 are MDHEN and SYDVKM. Trimming pared 4 bases from V and 2 bases from J, leaving 12 bases between. The CDR3 loop is CASSSGQLPYEQYF. The CDR3 DNA is TGTGCCAGCAGTTCCGGACAGCTTCCCTACGAGCAGTACTTC.

This rearrangement joins TRBV7-2 to TRBJ1-1, with a tentative D call TRBD1 (6 bases). The length of the CDR3 is 14 residues. The V end lost 5 bases, the J end lost 5 bases, and 15 bases lay between the germline ends. The germline V gene encodes CDR1 SGHTA and CDR2 FQGNSA. This CDR3 reads CASSPPGARTEAFF. The DNA of the CDR3 is TGTGCCAGCAGCCCGCCAGGGGCGCGGACTGAAGCTTTCTTT.

This clonotype was counted many times. The CDR3 loop is CASSPPGRDMVNPDTQYF. The DNA of the CDR3 is TGTGCCAGCAGCCCACCGGGCAGGGACATGGTTAACCCAGATACGCAGTATTTT. J is TRBJ2-3 and V is TRBV7-9; D is possibly TRBD1 (6 bases). V lost 5 bases and J lost 4, with 25 bases in between. This CDR3 is 18 amino acids long. The germline CDR1 and CDR2 sequences are SEHNR and FQNEAQ (reference sequence).

This clonotype was recorded a few times. The chain is built from TRBV7-9 and TRBJ2-1; 7 bases are shared with TRBD2. The CDR3 loop spans 15 amino acids. Germline CDR1 and CDR2: SEHNR and FQNEAQ (reference sequence). V shed 6 bases, J shed 2 bases, and the junction held 7 bases outside the gene matches. The DNA for the CDR3 is TGTGCCAGCAGTTCACTCGGGACTACCTACAATGAGCAGTTCTTC. Translated: CASSSLGTTYNEQFF.